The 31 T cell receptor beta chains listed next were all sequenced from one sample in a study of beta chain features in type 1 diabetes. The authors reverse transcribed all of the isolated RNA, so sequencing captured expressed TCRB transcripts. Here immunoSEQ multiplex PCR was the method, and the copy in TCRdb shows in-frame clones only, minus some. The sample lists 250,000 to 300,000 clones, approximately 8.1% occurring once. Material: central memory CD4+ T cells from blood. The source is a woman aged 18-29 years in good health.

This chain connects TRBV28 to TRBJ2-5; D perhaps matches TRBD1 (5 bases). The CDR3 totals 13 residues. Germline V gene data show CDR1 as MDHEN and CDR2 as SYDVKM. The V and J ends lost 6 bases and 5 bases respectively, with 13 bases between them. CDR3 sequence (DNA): TGTGCCAGCAGGCAGGGTTTTAGGGAGACCCAGTACTTC. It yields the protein CASRQGFRETQYF.

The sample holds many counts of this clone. The CDR3 here is CASSQSGLCTDTQYF. The DNA of the CDR3 is TGCGCCAGCAGTCAATCGGGTCTATGCACAGATACGCAGTATTTT. This chain connects TRBV23-1 to TRBJ2-3; D not resolved. TRBV23-1 is an open reading frame, and its role is uncertain. The ends were cut back, 0 bases at V and 1 base at J, with 8 bases in the middle. This CDR3 has 15 amino acids.

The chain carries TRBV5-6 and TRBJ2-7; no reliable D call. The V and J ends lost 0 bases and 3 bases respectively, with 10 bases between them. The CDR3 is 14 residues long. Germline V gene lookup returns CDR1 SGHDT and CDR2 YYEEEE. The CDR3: CASSLGPAGYEQYF. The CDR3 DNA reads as TGTGCCAGCAGCTTGGGCCCAGCCGGCTACGAGCAGTACTTC.

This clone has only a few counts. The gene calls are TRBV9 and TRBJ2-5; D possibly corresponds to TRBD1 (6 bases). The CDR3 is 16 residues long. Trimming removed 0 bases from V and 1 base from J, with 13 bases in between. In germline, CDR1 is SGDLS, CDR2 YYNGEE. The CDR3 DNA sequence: TGTGCCAGCAGCGTAGACGCAGGGGCGGTCCAAGAGACCCAGTACTTC. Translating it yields CASSVDAGAVQETQYF.

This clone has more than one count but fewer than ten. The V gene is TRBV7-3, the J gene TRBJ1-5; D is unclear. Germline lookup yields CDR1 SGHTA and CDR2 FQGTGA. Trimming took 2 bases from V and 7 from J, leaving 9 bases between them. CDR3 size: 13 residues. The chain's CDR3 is CASSLWEGQPQHF. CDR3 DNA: TGTGCCAGCAGCTTATGGGAGGGACAGCCCCAGCATTTT.

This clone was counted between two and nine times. DNA for the CDR3: TGTGCCAGCAGCCAAGTCTCGCGGGAGGTCACAGATACGCAGTATTTT. This sequence encodes CASSQVSREVTDTQYF. The rearrangement uses TRBV14 and TRBJ2-3; TRBD2 aligns across 8 bases. With 1 base clipped from V and 2 bases from J, the junction kept 5 bases outside the gene matches. The CDR3 is made up of 16 amino acids. CDR1 and CDR2 (germline): SGHDN, FVKESK.

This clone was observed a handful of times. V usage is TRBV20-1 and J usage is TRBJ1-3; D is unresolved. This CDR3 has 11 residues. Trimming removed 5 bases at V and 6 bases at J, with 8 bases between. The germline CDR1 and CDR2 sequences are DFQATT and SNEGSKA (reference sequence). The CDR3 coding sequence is TGCAGTGCTTCCAATCCAAACACCATATATTTT. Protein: CSASNPNTIYF.

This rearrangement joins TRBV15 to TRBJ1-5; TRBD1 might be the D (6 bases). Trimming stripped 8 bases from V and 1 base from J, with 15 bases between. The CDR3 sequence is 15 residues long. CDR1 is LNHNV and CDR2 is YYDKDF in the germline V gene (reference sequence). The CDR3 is CATRLGGASNQPQHF. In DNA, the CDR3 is TGTGCCACCCGCCTGGGGGGGGCAAGCAATCAGCCCCAGCATTTT. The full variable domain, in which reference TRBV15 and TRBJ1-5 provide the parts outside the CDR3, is DAMVIQNPRYQVTQFGKPVTLSCSQTLNHNVMYWYQQKSSQAPKLLFHYYDKDFNNEADTPDNFQSRRPNTSFCFLDIRSPGLGDTAMYLCATRLGGASNQPQHFGDGTRLSIL.

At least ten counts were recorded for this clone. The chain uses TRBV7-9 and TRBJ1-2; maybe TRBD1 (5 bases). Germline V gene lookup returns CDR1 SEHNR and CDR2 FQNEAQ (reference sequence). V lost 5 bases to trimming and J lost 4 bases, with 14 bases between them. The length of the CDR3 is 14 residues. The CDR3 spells CASSLSTVFYGYTF. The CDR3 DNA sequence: TGTGCCAGCAGCCTCTCGACAGTATTCTATGGCTACACCTTC.

The CDR3 DNA follows: TGTGCCAGCAGCTTTGTCACGTCCTTAGATACGCAGTATTTT. It translates to CASSFVTSLDTQYF. The V call is TRBV12-1, the J call TRBJ2-3. TRBV12-1 is deemed a pseudogene. The CDR3 length is 14 residues.

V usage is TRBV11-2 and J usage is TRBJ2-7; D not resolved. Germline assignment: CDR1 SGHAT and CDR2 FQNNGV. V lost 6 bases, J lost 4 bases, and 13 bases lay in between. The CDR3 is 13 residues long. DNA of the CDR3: TGTGCCAGCAGTTTCAATAATGGGTACGAGCAGTACGTC. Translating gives CASSFNNGYEQYV.

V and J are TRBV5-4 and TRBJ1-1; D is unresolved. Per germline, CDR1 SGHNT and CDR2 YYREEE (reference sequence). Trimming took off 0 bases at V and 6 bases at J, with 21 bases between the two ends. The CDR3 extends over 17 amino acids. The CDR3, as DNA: TGTGCCAGCAGCTTGGCTAATTCGGTAGGGAGAAGGGCTGAAGCTTTCTTT. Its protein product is CASSLANSVGRRAEAFF.

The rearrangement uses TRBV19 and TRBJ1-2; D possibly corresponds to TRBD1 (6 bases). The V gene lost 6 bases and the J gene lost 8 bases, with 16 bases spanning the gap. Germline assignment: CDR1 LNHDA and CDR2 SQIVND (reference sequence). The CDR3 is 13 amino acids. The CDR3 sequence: CASSTGRTWGYTF. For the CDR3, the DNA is TGTGCCAGTAGCACAGGGAGAACTTGGGGCTACACCTTC.

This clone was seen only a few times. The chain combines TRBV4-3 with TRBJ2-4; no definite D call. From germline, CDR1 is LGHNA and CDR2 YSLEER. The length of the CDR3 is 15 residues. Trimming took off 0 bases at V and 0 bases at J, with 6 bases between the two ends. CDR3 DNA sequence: TGCGCCAGCAGCCAAGATTTATTAGCCAAAAACATTCAGTACTTC. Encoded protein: CASSQDLLAKNIQYF.

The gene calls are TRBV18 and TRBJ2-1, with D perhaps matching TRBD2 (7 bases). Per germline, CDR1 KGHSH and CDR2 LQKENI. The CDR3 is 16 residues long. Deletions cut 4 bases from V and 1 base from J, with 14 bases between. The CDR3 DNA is TGTGCCAGCTCACTCAACGGGGGGCAGTCCTACAATGAGCAGTTCTTC. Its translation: CASSLNGGQSYNEQFF.

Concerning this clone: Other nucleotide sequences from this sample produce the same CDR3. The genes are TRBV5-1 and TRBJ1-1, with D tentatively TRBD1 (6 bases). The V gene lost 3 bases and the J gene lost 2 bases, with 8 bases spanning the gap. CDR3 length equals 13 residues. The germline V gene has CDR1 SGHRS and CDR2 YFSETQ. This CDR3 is CASSSTGNTEAFF. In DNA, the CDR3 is TGCGCCAGCAGCTCGACAGGAAACACTGAAGCTTTCTTT. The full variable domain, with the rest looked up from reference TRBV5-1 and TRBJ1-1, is KAGVTQTPRYLIKTRGQQVTLSCSPISGHRSVSWYQQTPGQGLQFLFEYFSETQRNKGNFPGRFSGRQFSNSRSEMNVSTLELGDSALYLCASSSTGNTEAFFGQGTRLTVV.

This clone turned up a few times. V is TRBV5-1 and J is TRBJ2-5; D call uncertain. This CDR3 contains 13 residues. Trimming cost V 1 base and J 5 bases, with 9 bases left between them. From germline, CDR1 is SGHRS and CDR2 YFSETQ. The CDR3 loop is CASSLTRQETQYF. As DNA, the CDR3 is TGCGCCAGCAGCTTGACAAGGCAGGAGACCCAGTACTTC. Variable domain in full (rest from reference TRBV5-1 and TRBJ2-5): KAGVTQTPRYLIKTRGQQVTLSCSPISGHRSVSWYQQTPGQGLQFLFEYFSETQRNKGNFPGRFSGRQFSNSRSEMNVSTLELGDSALYLCASSLTRQETQYFGPGTRLLVL.

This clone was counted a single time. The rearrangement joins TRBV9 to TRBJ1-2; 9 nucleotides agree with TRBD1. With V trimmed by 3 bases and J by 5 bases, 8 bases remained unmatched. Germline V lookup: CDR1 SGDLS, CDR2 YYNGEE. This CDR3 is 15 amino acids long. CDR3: CASSAGGQGGYGYTF. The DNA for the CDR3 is TGTGCCAGCAGCGCCGGGGGACAGGGAGGGTATGGCTACACCTTC. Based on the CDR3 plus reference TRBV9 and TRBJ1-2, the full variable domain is DSGVTQTPKHLITATGQRVTLRCSPRSGDLSVYWYQQSLDQGLQFLIQYYNGEERAKGNILERFSAQQFPDLHSELNLSSLELGDSALYFCASSAGGQGGYGYTFGSGTRLTVV.

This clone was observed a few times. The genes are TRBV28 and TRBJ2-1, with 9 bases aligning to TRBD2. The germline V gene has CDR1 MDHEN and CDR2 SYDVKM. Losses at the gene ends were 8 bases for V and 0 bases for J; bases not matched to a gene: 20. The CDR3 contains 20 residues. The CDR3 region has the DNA TGTGCCAGCTCCCGTCCCGGCGGGGGGGGGCCCAAGGACTCCTACAATGAGCAGTTCTTC. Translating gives CASSRPGGGGPKDSYNEQFF. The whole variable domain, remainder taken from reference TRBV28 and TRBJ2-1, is DVKVTQSSRYLVKRTGEKVFLECVQDMDHENMFWYRQDPGLGLRLIYFSYDVKMKEKGDIPEGYSVSREKKERFSLILESASTNQTSMYLCASSRPGGGGPKDSYNEQFFGPGTRLTVL.

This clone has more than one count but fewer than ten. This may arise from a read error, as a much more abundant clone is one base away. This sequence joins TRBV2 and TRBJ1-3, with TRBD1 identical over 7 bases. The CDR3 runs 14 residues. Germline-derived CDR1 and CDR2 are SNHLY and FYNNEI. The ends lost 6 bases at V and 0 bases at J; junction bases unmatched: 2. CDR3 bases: TGTGCCAGCAGGGGACAGCTCTCTGGAAACACCATATATTTT. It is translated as CASRGQLSGNTIYF. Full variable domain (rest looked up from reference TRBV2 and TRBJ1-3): EPEVTQTPSHQVTQMGQEVILRCVPISNHLYFYWYRQILGQKVEFLVSFYNNEISEKSEIFDDQFSVERPDGSNFTLKIRSTKLEDSAMYFCASRGQLSGNTIYFGEGSWLTVV.

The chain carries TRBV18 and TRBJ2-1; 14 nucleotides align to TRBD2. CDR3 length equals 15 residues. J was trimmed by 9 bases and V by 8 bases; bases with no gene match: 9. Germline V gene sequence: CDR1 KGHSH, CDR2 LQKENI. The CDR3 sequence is CASLMGLAGVSEQFF. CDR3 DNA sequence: TGTGCCAGCCTCATGGGACTAGCGGGAGTGAGTGAGCAGTTCTTC. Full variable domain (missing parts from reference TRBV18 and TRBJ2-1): NAGVMQNPRHLVRRRGQEARLRCSPMKGHSHVYWYRQLPEEGLKFMVYLQKENIIDESGMPKERFSAEFPKEGPSILRIQQVVRGDSAAYFCASLMGLAGVSEQFFGPGTRLTVL.

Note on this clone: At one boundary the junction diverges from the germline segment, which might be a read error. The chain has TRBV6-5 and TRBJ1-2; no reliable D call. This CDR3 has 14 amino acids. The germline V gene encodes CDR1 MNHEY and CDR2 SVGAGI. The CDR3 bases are TGTGCCATCAGTGAGTCACCGGGATACTATGGCTACACCTTC. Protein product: CAISESPGYYGYTF.

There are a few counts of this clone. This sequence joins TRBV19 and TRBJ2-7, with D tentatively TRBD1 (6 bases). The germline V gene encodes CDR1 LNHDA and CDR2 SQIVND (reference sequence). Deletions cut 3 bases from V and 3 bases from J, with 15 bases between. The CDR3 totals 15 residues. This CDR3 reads CASSITGLFGYEQYF. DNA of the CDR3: TGTGCCAGTAGTATCACAGGGCTTTTTGGCTACGAGCAGTACTTC.

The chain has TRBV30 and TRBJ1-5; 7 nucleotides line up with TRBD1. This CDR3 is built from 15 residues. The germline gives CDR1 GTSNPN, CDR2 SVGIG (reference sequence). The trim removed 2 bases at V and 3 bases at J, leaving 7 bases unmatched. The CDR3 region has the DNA TGTGCCTGGAGTCATCCGGGACAGTTCAATCAGCCCCAGCATTTT. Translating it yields CAWSHPGQFNQPQHF.

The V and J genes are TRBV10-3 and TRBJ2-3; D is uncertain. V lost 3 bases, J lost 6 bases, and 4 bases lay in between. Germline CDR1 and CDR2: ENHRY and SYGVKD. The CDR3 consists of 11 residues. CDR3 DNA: TGTGCCATCAGTGAACGGGATACGCAGTATTTT. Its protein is CAISERDTQYF.

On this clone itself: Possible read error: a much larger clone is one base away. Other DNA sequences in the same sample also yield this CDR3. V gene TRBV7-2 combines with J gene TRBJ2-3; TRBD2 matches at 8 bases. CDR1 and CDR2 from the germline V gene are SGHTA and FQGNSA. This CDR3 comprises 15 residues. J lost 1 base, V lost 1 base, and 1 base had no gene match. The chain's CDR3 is CASSLVGGGTDTQYF. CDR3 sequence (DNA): TGTGCCAGCAGCTTAGTCGGGGGGGGCACAGATACGCAGTATTTT. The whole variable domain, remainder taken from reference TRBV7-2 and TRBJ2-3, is GAGVSQSPSNKVTEKGKDVELRCDPISGHTALYWYRQSLGQGLEFLIYFQGNSAPDKSGLPSDRFSAERTGGSVSTLTIQRTQQEDSAVYLCASSLVGGGTDTQYFGPGTRLTVL.

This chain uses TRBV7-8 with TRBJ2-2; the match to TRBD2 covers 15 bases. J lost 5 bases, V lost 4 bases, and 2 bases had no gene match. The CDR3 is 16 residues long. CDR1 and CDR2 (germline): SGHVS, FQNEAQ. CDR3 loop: CASSSGLAGGTGELFF. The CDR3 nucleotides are TGTGCCAGCAGCTCGGGACTAGCGGGGGGTACCGGGGAGCTGTTTTTT.

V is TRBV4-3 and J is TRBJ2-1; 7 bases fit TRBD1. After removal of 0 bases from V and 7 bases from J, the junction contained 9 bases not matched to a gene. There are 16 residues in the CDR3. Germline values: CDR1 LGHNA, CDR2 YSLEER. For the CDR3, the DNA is TGCGCCAGCAGCCAAGATCCGACAGGGAGTCGGAATGAGCAGTTCTTC. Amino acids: CASSQDPTGSRNEQFF.

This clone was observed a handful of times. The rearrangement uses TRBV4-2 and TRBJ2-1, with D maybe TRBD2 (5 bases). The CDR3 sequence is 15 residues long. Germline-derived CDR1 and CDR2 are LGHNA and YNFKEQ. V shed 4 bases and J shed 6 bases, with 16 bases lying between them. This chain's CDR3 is CASSPEPSEGNEQFF. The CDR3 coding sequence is TGTGCCAGCAGCCCCGAGCCCAGTGAGGGCAATGAGCAGTTCTTC.

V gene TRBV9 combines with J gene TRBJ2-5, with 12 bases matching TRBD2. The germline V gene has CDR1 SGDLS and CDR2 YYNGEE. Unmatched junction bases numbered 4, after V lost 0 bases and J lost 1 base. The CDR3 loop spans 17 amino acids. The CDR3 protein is CASSVGGTSGLQETQYF. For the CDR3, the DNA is TGTGCCAGCAGCGTAGGGGGGACTAGCGGGCTCCAAGAGACCCAGTACTTC.

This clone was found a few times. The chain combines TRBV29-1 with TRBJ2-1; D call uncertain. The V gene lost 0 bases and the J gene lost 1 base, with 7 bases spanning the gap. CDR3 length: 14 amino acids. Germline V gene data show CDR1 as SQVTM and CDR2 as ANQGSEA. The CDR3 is CSVEEHGSYNEQFF. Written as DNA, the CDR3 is TGCAGCGTTGAAGAACACGGGTCCTACAATGAGCAGTTCTTC.